This is a list of T cell receptor beta chains from one sample in a study of cytomegalovirus exposure and HLA in healthy donors. The protocol was immunoSEQ multiplex PCR, while the TCRdb copy is restricted to in-frame clones and leaves out a portion. The sample totals approximately 61,000 clones. The source material was PBMCs. The receptors were gathered from a woman aged 18-29 years in good health and CMV-seronegative. CDR3s leave out the opening cysteine and the closing phenylalanine or tryptophan.

j_call: TRBJ1-1
v_call: TRBV7-9
cdr3_aa: ASSFRQGIVNTEAF

j_call: TRBJ2-5
v_call: TRBV4-1
cdr3_aa: ASSQDPIRGETQY

j_call: TRBJ2-3
v_call: TRBV15
cdr3_aa: ATSRVRGTQY

j_call: TRBJ2-6
v_call: TRBV14
cdr3_aa: ASSLNGANVLT

j_call: TRBJ2-3
v_call: TRBV25-1
cdr3_aa: ASSEGTLAGWGADTQY

j_call: TRBJ2-1
v_call: TRBV5-1
cdr3_aa: ASRYGGLVSPEQF

j_call: TRBJ1-1
v_call: TRBV2
cdr3_aa: ASSDRRPF

j_call: TRBJ1-1
v_call: TRBV27
cdr3_aa: ASSFGQSTEAF

j_call: TRBJ2-5
v_call: TRBV11-2
cdr3_aa: ASSYRTRQETQY

j_call: TRBJ2-7
v_call: TRBV4-1
cdr3_aa: ASSREQGRSYEQY

j_call: TRBJ1-1
v_call: TRBV2
cdr3_aa: ASSARGSTEAF

j_call: TRBJ2-2
v_call: TRBV5-1
cdr3_aa: ASSFTGVNTGELF

j_call: TRBJ2-7
v_call: TRBV2
cdr3_aa: AAGASQGYEQY

j_call: TRBJ1-1
v_call: TRBV18
cdr3_aa: ASSATGVDTEAF

j_call: TRBJ1-2
v_call: TRBV5-4
cdr3_aa: ATATDTNYGYT

j_call: TRBJ2-5
v_call: TRBV19
cdr3_aa: ASTPTGFGETQY

j_call: TRBJ2-7
v_call: TRBV19
cdr3_aa: ASSIRGPYEQY

j_call: TRBJ2-2
v_call: TRBV18
cdr3_aa: ASSPITDRSGGELF